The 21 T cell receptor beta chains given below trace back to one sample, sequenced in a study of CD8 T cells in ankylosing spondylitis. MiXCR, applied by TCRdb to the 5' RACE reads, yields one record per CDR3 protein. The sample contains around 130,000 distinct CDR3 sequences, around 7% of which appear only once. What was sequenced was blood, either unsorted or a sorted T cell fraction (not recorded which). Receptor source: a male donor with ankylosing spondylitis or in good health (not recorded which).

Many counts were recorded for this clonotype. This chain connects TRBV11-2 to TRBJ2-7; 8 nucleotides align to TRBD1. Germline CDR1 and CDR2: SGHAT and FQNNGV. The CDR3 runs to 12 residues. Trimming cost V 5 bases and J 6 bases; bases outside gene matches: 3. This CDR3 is CASSLTGGEQYF. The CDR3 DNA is TGTGCCAGCAGCCTTACAGGGGGCGAGCAGTACTTC.

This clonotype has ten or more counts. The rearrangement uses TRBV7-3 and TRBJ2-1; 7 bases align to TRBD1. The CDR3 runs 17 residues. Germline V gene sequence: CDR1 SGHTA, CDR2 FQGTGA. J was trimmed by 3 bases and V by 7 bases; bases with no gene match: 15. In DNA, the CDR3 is TGTGCCAGCACCCGAGGGGGCAGCCTCGGAGACTACAATGAGCAGTTCTTC. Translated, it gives CASTRGGSLGDYNEQFF.

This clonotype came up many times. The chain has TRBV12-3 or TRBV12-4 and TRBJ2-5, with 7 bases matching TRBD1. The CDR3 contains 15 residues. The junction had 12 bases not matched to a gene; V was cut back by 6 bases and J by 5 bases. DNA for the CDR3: TGTGCCAGCAGGCAGGGGGACACGCCAAGGGAGACCCAGTACTTC. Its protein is CASRQGDTPRETQYF.

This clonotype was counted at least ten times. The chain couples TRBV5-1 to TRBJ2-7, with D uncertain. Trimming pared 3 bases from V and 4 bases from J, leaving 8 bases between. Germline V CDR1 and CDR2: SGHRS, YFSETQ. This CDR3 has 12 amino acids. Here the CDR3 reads CASSSDGYEQYF. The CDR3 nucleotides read TGCGCCAGCAGCTCGGACGGTTACGAGCAGTACTTC.

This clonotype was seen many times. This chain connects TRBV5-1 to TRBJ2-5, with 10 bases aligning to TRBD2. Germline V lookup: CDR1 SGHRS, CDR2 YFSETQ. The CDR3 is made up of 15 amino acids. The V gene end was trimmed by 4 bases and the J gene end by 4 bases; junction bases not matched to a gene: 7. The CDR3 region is CASSTSRTSGETQYF. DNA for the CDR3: TGCGCCAGCAGCACGAGCCGGACTAGCGGAGAGACCCAGTACTTC.

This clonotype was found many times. In DNA form, the CDR3 reads TGTGCCACCAGTGATACAGGGTCGACCGGGGAGCTGTTTTTT. This encodes CATSDTGSTGELFF. V is TRBV24-1 and J is TRBJ2-2; D is perhaps TRBD1 (6 bases). Germline V gene data show CDR1 as KGHDR and CDR2 as SFDVKD. Trimming removed 3 bases from V and 5 bases from J, with 9 bases in between. The CDR3 consists of 14 residues.

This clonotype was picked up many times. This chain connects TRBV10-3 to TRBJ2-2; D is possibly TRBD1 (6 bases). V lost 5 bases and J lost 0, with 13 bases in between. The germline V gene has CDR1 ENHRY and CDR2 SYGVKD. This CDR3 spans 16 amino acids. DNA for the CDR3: TGTGCCATCAGTCACCCGGACAGCGCGAACACCGGGGAGCTGTTTTTT. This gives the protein CAISHPDSANTGELFF.

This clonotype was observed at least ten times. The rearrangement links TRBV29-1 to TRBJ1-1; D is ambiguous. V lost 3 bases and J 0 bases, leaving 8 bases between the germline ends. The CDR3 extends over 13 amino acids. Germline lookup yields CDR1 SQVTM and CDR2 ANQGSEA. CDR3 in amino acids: CSVDVSLNTEAFF. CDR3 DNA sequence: TGCAGCGTTGACGTCTCTTTGAACACTGAAGCTTTCTTT.

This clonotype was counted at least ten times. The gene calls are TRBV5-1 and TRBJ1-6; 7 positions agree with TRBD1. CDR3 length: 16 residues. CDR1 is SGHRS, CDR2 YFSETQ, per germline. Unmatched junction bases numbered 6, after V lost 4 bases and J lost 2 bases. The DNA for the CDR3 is TGCGCCAGCAGCCCCCAGGGGGTTACCTATAATTCACCCCTCCACTTT. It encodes CASSPQGVTYNSPLHF.

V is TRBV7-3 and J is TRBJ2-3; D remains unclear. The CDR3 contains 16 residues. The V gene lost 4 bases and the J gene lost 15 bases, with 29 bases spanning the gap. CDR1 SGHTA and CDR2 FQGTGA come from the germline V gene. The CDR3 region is CASSSTGQGRTDTLYF. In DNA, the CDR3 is TGTGCCAGCAGCTCGACTGGCCAAGGACGCACAGATACGCTATATTTT.

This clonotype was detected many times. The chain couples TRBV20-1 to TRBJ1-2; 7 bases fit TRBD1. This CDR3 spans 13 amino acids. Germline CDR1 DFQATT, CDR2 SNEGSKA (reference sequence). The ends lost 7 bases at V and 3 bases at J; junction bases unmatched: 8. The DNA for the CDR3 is TGCAGTGTTACGACAGGGTCCGACTATGGCTACACCTTC. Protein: CSVTTGSDYGYTF.

CDR3 sequence: CASSVTGPNLNSPLHF. CDR3 DNA: TGTGCCAGCAGCGTAACCGGGCCAAACCTGAATTCACCCCTCCACTTT. The rearrangement uses TRBV7-2 and TRBJ1-6, with no clear D. CDR1 is SGHTA and CDR2 is FQGNSA in the germline V gene. This CDR3 contains 16 residues. Trimming stripped 5 bases from V and 7 bases from J, with 18 bases between.

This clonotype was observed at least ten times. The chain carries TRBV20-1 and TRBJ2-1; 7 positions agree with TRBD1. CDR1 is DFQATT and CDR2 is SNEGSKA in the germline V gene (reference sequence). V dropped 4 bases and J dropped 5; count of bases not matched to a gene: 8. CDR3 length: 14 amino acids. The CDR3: CSAKVGQLDNEQFF. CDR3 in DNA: TGCAGTGCTAAAGTGGGACAGCTCGACAATGAGCAGTTCTTC.

Here the CDR3 reads CAWNGQGGTGELFF. The CDR3 bases are TGTGCCTGGAACGGGCAGGGGGGAACCGGGGAGCTGTTTTTT. J is TRBJ2-2 and V is TRBV30; possibly TRBD1 for D (7 bases). This CDR3 spans 14 amino acids. Germline CDR1 reads GTSNPN; CDR2 reads SVGIG (reference sequence). V was shortened by 4 bases and J by 5 bases, with 14 bases between the two germline ends.

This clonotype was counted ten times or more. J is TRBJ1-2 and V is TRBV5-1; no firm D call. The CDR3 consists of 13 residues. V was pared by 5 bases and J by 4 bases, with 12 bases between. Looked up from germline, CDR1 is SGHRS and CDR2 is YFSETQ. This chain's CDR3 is CASRSGEGYGYTF. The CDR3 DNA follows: TGCGCCAGCAGATCGGGAGAAGGCTATGGCTACACCTTC.

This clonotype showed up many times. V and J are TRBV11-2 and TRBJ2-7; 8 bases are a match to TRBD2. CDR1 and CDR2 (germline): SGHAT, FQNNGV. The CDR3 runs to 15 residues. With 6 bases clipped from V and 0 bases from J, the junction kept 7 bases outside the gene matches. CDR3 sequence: CASRTSAGGSYEQYF. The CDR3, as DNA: TGTGCCAGCAGGACCTCCGCGGGAGGCTCCTACGAGCAGTACTTC.

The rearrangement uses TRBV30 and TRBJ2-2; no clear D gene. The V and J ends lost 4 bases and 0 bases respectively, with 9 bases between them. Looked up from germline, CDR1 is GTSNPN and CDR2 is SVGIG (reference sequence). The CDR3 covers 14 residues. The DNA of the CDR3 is TGTGCCTGGATAACTACAACGAACACCGGGGAGCTGTTTTTT. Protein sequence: CAWITTTNTGELFF.

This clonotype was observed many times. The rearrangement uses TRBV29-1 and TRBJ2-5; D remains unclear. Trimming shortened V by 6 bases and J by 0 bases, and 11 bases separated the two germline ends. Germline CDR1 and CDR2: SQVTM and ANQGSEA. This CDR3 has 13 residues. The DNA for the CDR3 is TGCAGCGTGCCCTGGACGGACCAAGAGACCCAGTACTTC. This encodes CSVPWTDQETQYF.

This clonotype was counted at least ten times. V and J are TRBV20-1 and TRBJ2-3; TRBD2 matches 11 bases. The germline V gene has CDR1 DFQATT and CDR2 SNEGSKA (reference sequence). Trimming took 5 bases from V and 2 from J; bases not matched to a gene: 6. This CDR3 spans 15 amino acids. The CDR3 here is CSARLAGGTTDTQYF. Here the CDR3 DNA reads TGCAGTGCTCGCCTAGCGGGAGGCACCACAGATACGCAGTATTTT.

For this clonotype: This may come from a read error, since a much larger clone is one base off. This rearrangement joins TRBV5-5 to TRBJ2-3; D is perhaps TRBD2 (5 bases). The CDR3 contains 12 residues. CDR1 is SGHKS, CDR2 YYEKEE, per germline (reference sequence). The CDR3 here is CASSAGVDTQFF. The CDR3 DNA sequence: TGTGCCAGCAGCGCGGGTGTTGATACGCAGTTTTTT.

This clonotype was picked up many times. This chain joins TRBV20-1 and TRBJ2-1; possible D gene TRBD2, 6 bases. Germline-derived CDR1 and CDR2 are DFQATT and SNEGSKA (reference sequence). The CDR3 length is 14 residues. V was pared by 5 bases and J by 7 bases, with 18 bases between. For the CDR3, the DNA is TGCAGTGCTGTGTGGGCGGGAAGGAAGAATGAGCAGTTCTTC. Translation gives CSAVWAGRKNEQFF.